This entry lists 27 T cell receptor beta chains sequenced from one sample in a study of CD8 T cells in ankylosing spondylitis (dated by TCRdb to about 2017). Receptors were amplified or captured by 5' RACE. Sequenced on an Illumina HiSeq 2500. TCRdb redid the processing of the public reads, applying fastp at Q25 and MiXCR, and retained in-frame beta chains. Each record represents a unique CDR3 protein, reported with the most common genes and DNA among its rows. The sample has roughly 180,000 distinct CDR3 sequences on record, under 14% of them singletons. In total, the top ten clones hold just under 30% of the sample. Sequenced sample: blood, either unsorted or a sorted T cell fraction (not recorded which). Receptors originate from a male donor with ankylosing spondylitis or in good health (not recorded which).

The sample holds many counts of this clonotype. The rearrangement uses TRBV27 and TRBJ1-2; D is unresolved. The CDR3 consists of 13 residues. The germline V gene encodes CDR1 MNHEY and CDR2 SMNVEV (reference sequence). V was pared by 5 bases and J by 5 bases, with 12 bases between. Here the CDR3 DNA reads TGTGCCAGCAGTCCTCGGACTTTATATGGCTACACCTTC. Translated: CASSPRTLYGYTF.

This clonotype was observed many times. This sequence joins TRBV5-1 and TRBJ2-2; no reliable D call. Germline V CDR1 and CDR2: SGHRS, YFSETQ. The V end lost 0 bases, the J end lost 3 bases, and 6 bases lay between the germline ends. CDR3 length equals 14 residues. The CDR3, as DNA: TGCGCCAGCAGCTTGGAAGGGTACACCGGGGAGCTGTTTTTT. Translation gives CASSLEGYTGELFF.

This clonotype has at least ten counts. The rearrangement uses TRBV6-1 and TRBJ1-6; D not certain. This CDR3 spans 14 amino acids. The V and J ends lost 3 bases and 4 bases respectively, with 7 bases between them. Germline lookup yields CDR1 MNHNS and CDR2 SASEGT. CDR3 in amino acids: CASSETPYNSPLHF. CDR3 coding DNA: TGTGCCAGCAGTGAGACTCCTTATAATTCACCCCTCCACTTT.

This clonotype has a handful of counts. This chain joins TRBV4-3 and TRBJ2-1; the match to TRBD1 covers 10 bases. CDR3 size: 17 residues. Looked up from germline, CDR1 is LGHNA and CDR2 is YSLEER. J lost 3 bases, V lost 0 bases, and 5 bases had no gene match. CDR3 DNA: TGCGCCAGCAGCCAAGAGGGACAGGGGTCTGTCTACAATGAGCAGTTCTTC. Amino acid sequence: CASSQEGQGSVYNEQFF.

The rearrangement joins TRBV30 to TRBJ1-4; 9 bases are shared with TRBD1. Germline V lookup: CDR1 GTSNPN, CDR2 SVGIG (reference sequence). This CDR3 has 15 amino acids. Losses at the gene ends were 2 bases for V and 6 bases for J; bases not matched to a gene: 7. The DNA of the CDR3 is TGTGCCTGGAGTCGCTACCGGGACAGGGATGAAAAACTGTTTTTT. Translation: CAWSRYRDRDEKLFF.

This clonotype was seen at least ten times. The rearrangement uses TRBV12-3 or TRBV12-4 and TRBJ2-1, with D perhaps TRBD1 (6 bases). This CDR3 spans 14 amino acids. V was trimmed by 4 bases and J by 7 bases, leaving 14 bases between them. The CDR3 DNA is TGTGCCAGCAGTTCTCCCCCACAGGGTAATGAGCAGTTCTTC. Translation: CASSSPPQGNEQFF.

This clonotype was observed many times. The chain has TRBV20-1 and TRBJ1-2; 7 nucleotides agree with TRBD1. V lost 5 bases and J lost 7; bases outside the gene matches: 4. The CDR3 covers 11 residues. Germline assignment: CDR1 DFQATT and CDR2 SNEGSKA (reference sequence). The CDR3 here is CSAVRGFGYTF. CDR3 nucleotides: TGCAGTGCTGTCAGGGGGTTTGGCTACACCTTC.

This clonotype showed up many times. J is TRBJ2-1 and V is TRBV5-1, with no clear D. V lost 5 bases, J lost 4 bases, and 16 bases lay in between. The CDR3 is 15 amino acids. From germline, CDR1 is SGHRS and CDR2 YFSETQ. The CDR3 loop reads CASRYQTVPYNEQFF. The CDR3 DNA is TGCGCCAGCAGATATCAGACCGTTCCTTACAATGAGCAGTTCTTC.

The chain uses TRBV19 and TRBJ2-3; maybe TRBD2 (6 bases). The CDR3 has 17 residues. Trimming left V 5 bases short and J 2 bases short, with 20 bases between. Germline V gene sequence: CDR1 LNHDA, CDR2 SQIVND (reference sequence). CDR3 DNA sequence: TGTGCCAGTAGTCCCGGAGGGGCAGCCGGTCCCACAGATACGCAGTATTTT. This gives the protein CASSPGGAAGPTDTQYF.

This clonotype has a handful of counts. The chain couples TRBV7-2 to TRBJ1-3; TRBD1 might be the D (5 bases). V lost 0 bases, J lost 2 bases, and 8 bases lay in between. The CDR3 covers 15 residues. The germline CDR1 and CDR2 sequences are SGHTA and FQGNSA. The CDR3 nucleotides read TGTGCCAGCAGCTTAGCGTGGGACCCTGGAAACACCATATATTTT. Its translation is CASSLAWDPGNTIYF.

In its sample, this clonotype was seen a few times. This chain connects TRBV4-3 to TRBJ2-3; the match to TRBD2 covers 7 bases. CDR1 is LGHNA, CDR2 YSLEER, per germline. The CDR3 length is 15 residues. The V and J ends lost 0 bases and 6 bases, in that order; junction bases with no gene match: 6. The DNA of the CDR3 is TGCGCCAGCAGCCAAGAGGGGAGGGAGGTGGATACGCAGTATTTT. Translated, it gives CASSQEGREVDTQYF.

In this sample, this clonotype turned up many times. This chain uses TRBV20-1 with TRBJ2-2; 7 nucleotides agree with TRBD1. V lost 5 bases, J lost 6 bases, and 3 bases stayed unmatched. CDR1 is DFQATT, CDR2 SNEGSKA, per germline (reference sequence). The CDR3 totals 12 residues. The CDR3 protein is CSAHTGAGELFF. The CDR3 DNA is TGCAGTGCTCATACAGGGGCCGGGGAGCTGTTTTTT.

This clonotype has at least ten counts. This chain joins TRBV6-1 and TRBJ2-3; a possible D gene is TRBD2 (6 bases). Germline CDR1 is MNHNS and CDR2 is SASEGT. The V and J ends lost 5 bases and 4 bases respectively, with 16 bases between them. The length of the CDR3 is 15 residues. CDR3 protein: CASSPRRGPADTQYF. CDR3 coding DNA: TGTGCCAGCAGTCCGAGGAGGGGACCCGCAGATACGCAGTATTTT.

The chain links TRBV11-2 to TRBJ2-2, with 10 nucleotides matching TRBD2. The CDR3 is 15 residues long. V was pared by 2 bases and J by 7 bases, with 4 bases of the junction left unmatched. Germline V gene lookup returns CDR1 SGHAT and CDR2 FQNNGV. The CDR3 spells CASSLSGRAFGELFF. Written as DNA, the CDR3 is TGTGCCAGCAGCTTAAGCGGGAGGGCCTTCGGGGAGCTGTTTTTT.

This clonotype was seen at least ten times. The J gene is TRBJ1-5, the V gene TRBV7-8; perhaps TRBD1 as D (6 bases). The ends were cut back, 4 bases at V and 5 bases at J, with 9 bases in the middle. CDR1 is SGHVS and CDR2 is FQNEAQ in the germline V gene. The CDR3 consists of 13 residues. The CDR3 nucleotides are TGTGCCAGCAGCTCCAGGGGCGATCAGCCCCAGCATTTT. Residues: CASSSRGDQPQHF. Filled out from reference TRBV7-8 and TRBJ1-5, the complete variable domain reads GAGVSQSPRYKVAKRGQDVALRCDPISGHVSLFWYQQALGQGPEFLTYFQNEAQLDKSGLPSDRFFAERPEGSVSTLKIQRTQQEDSAVYLCASSSRGDQPQHFGDGTRLSIL.

This clonotype appeared a few times. The V gene is TRBV5-5, the J gene TRBJ1-5, with 10 bases that match TRBD1. Germline V gene data show CDR1 as SGHKS and CDR2 as YYEKEE (reference sequence). The CDR3 runs to 15 residues. V trimming: 3 bases; J trimming: 2 bases; junction bases outside the gene matches: 2. CDR3 amino acids: CASSYGTGGNQPQHF. The CDR3 bases are TGTGCCAGCAGCTACGGGACAGGGGGCAATCAGCCCCAGCATTTT.

This clonotype was found many times. The chain has TRBV10-2 and TRBJ2-2, with D tentatively TRBD1 (5 bases). The germline V and J ends were trimmed by 7 bases and 0 bases, with 9 bases remaining between them. Per the germline V gene, CDR1 is WSHSY and CDR2 is SAAADI. This CDR3 is 14 amino acids long. CDR3 nucleotides: TGCGCCAGCATCGCCAGGGCGAACACCGGGGAGCTGTTTTTT. Translating gives CASIARANTGELFF.

This clonotype has just a few counts. The V gene is TRBV5-1, the J gene TRBJ1-1; possible D gene TRBD1, 6 bases. V was cut by 0 bases and J by 4 bases, with 16 bases left in between. This CDR3 contains 16 residues. Germline CDR1 reads SGHRS; CDR2 reads YFSETQ. DNA for the CDR3: TGCGCCAGCAGCTTGGAATGGCCAGGGGAGGGCACTGAAGCTTTCTTT. Translating gives CASSLEWPGEGTEAFF.

CDR3 coding DNA: TGTGCCAGCAGACCAGGGGCCGGGGAGCTGTTTTTT. Encoded protein: CASRPGAGELFF. This sequence joins TRBV27 and TRBJ2-2; tentatively, D is TRBD1 (6 bases). CDR1 and CDR2 (germline): MNHEY, SMNVEV (reference sequence). Deletions cut 6 bases from V and 6 bases from J, with 8 bases between. The CDR3 runs to 12 residues.

Concerning this clonotype itself: The junction differs from germline at one of its ends, possibly a read error. This rearrangement joins TRBV20-1 to TRBJ2-1; D perhaps matches TRBD2 (6 bases). Per the germline V gene, CDR1 is DFQATT and CDR2 is SNEGSKA (reference sequence). There are 17 residues in the CDR3. In DNA form, the CDR3 reads TGCTGTGCTAGAGATGGGCGGTGGAGGGGTGGGTACAATGAGCAGTTCTTC. Translating it yields CCARDGRWRGGYNEQFF.

Turning to this clonotype: This sequence may be a read error, since a much larger clone differs from it by one base. The V gene is TRBV6-1, the J gene TRBJ1-2; TRBD1 matches at 9 bases. CDR1 and CDR2 from the germline V gene are MNHNS and SASEGT. This CDR3 comprises 13 residues. The CDR3 DNA follows: TGTACCAGCACAAGGGGACAGGGATATGGCTACACCTTC. This translates into CTSTRGQGYGYTF.

This clonotype was counted only a few times. The V and J genes are TRBV4-2 and TRBJ2-3; tentatively, D is TRBD1 or TRBD2 (5 bases each). The CDR3 extends over 20 amino acids. Germline CDR1 LGHNA, CDR2 YNFKEQ. V was clipped by 0 bases and J by 6 bases, with 28 bases between them. The CDR3 region has the DNA TGTGCCAGCAGCCAAGATATTGGGGCCCGTCCGGACTTAGCGTCGGATACGCAGTATTTT. Translation: CASSQDIGARPDLASDTQYF.

This clonotype came up many times. The J gene is TRBJ2-1, the V gene TRBV5-1, with D unclear. The CDR3 is made up of 16 amino acids. Germline-derived CDR1 and CDR2 are SGHRS and YFSETQ. Trimming took 2 bases from V and 5 from J, leaving 17 bases between them. Written as DNA, the CDR3 is TGCGCCAGCAGCTTAACTACGGGCCCGTGGGACAATGAGCAGTTCTTC. Encoded protein: CASSLTTGPWDNEQFF.

The chain recombines TRBV6-1 with TRBJ1-4; D uncertain. The V and J ends lost 4 bases and 2 bases respectively, with 17 bases between them. The CDR3 runs 17 residues. CDR1 is MNHNS and CDR2 is SASEGT in the germline V gene. The CDR3 sequence: CASSVLGPRTTNEKLFF. The CDR3 region has the DNA TGTGCCAGCAGTGTGTTAGGGCCAAGGACGACTAATGAAAAACTGTTTTTT.

Points on this clonotype: A much bigger clone sits one base away, suggesting this may be a read error. The chain recombines TRBV28 with TRBJ2-2; tentatively, D is TRBD1 or TRBD2 (5 bases each). This CDR3 contains 17 residues. Germline-derived CDR1 and CDR2 are MDHEN and SYDVKM. For the CDR3, the DNA is TGTGCCAGCAGCCCACGCCTTGGGCGGAAGAACACCGGGGCGCTGTTTTTT. It yields the protein CASSPRLGRKNTGALFF.

This clonotype was seen a few times. The rearrangement links TRBV10-3 to TRBJ2-1; no firm D call. Trimming cost V 3 bases and J 5 bases, with 8 bases left between them. This CDR3 has 13 residues. The V gene's germline CDR1 is ENHRY and CDR2 SYGVKD. In nucleotides, the CDR3 is TGTGCCATCAGTGACCTGCGAGACAATGAGCAGTTCTTC. Translating gives CAISDLRDNEQFF.

This clonotype was seen repeatedly, ten times or more. The chain links TRBV20-1 to TRBJ2-1; TRBD2 agrees at 10 bases. The CDR3 consists of 15 residues. V was pared by 5 bases and J by 4 bases, with 8 bases of the junction left unmatched. Germline V gene lookup returns CDR1 DFQATT and CDR2 SNEGSKA (reference sequence). In DNA form, the CDR3 reads TGCAGTGCTGCCGGAACTAGCGGGGCATACAATGAGCAGTTCTTC. It codes for CSAAGTSGAYNEQFF.